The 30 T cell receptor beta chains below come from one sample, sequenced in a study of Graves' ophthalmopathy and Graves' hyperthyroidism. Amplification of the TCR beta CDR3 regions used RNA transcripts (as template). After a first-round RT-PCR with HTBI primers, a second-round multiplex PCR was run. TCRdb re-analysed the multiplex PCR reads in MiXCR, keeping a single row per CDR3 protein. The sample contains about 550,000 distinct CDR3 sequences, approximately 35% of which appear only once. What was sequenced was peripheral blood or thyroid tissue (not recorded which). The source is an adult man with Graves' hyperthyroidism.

CDR3 sequence: CASSNVGTSGRDYEQYF. The CDR3 bases are TGTGCCAGTAGTAACGTAGGGACTAGCGGGAGAGACTACGAGCAGTACTTC. The rearrangement joins TRBV24-1 to TRBJ2-7; 14 nucleotides line up with TRBD2. The length of the CDR3 is 17 residues. Trimming took 11 bases from V and 3 from J; bases not matched to a gene: 14. From germline, CDR1 is KGHDR and CDR2 SFDVKD.

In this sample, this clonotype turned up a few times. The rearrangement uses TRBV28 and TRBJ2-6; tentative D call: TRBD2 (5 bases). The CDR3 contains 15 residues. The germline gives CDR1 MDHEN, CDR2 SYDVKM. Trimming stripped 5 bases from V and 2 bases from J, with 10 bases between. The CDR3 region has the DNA TGTGCCAGCAGTCCCGGACTTGCTGGGGCCAACGTCCTGACTTTC. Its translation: CASSPGLAGANVLTF.

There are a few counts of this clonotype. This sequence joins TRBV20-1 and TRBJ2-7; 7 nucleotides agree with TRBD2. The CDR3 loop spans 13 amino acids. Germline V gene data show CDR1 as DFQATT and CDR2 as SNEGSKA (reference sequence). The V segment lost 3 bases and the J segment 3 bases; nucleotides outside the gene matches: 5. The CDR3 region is CSASGAGYYEQYF. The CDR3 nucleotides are TGCAGTGCTAGTGGAGCGGGATACTACGAGCAGTACTTC.

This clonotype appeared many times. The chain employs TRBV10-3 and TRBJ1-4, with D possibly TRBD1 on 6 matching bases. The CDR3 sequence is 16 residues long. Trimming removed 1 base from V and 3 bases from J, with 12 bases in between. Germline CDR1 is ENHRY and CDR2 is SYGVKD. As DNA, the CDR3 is TGTGCCATCAGTGAGTATAGGACAGCATCTAATGAAAAACTGTTTTTT. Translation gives CAISEYRTASNEKLFF.

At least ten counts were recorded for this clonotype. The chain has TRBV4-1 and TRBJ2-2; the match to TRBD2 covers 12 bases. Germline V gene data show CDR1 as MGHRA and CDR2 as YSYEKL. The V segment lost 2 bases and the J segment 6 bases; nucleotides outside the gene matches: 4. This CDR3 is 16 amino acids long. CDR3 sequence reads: CASSQLAGGLAGELFF. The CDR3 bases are TGCGCCAGCAGCCAACTAGCGGGAGGGCTGGCCGGGGAGCTGTTTTTT.

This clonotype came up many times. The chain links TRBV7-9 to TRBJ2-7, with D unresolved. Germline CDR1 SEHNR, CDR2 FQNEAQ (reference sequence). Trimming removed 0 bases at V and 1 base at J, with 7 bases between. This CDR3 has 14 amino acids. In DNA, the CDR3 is TGTGCCAGCAGCTTAGCTCATATTTCCTACGAGCAGTACTTC. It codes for CASSLAHISYEQYF.

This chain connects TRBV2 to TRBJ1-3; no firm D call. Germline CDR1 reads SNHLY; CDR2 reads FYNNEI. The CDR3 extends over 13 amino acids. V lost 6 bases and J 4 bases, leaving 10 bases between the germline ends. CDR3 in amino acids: CASRGIAGNTIYF. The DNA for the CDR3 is TGTGCCAGCAGGGGGATAGCCGGAAACACCATATATTTT.

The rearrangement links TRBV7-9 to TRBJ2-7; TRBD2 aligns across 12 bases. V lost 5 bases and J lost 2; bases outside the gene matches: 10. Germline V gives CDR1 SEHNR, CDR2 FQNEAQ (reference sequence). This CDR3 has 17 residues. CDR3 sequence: CASSLPTTSGRTYEQYF. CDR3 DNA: TGTGCCAGCAGCCTACCAACGACTAGCGGGAGAACCTACGAGCAGTACTTC.

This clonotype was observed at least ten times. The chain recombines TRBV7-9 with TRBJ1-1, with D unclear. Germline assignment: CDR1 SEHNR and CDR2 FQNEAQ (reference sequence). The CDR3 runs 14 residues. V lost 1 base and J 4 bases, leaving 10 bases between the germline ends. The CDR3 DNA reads TGTGCCAGCAGCTTAGAATTCGAGGGCACTGAAGCTTTCTTT. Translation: CASSLEFEGTEAFF.

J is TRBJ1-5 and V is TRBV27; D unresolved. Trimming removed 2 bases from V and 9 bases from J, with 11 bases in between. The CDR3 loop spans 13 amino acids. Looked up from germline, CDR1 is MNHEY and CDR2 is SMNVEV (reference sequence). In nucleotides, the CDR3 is TGTGCCAGCAGTTTAGGAGGGCACGGGCCCCAGCATTTT. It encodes CASSLGGHGPQHF.

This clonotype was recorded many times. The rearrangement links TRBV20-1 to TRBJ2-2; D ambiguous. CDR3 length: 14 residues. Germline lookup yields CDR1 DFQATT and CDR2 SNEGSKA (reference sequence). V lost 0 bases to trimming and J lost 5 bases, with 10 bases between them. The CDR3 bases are TGCAGTGCTAGAGATCTCTTAGCTACCGGGGAGCTGTTTTTT. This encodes CSARDLLATGELFF.

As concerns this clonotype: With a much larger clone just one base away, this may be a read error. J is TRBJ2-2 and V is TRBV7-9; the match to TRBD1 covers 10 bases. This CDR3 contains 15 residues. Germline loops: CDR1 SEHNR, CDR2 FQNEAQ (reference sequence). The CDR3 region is CATSFGTGDTGELFF. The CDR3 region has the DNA TGTGCCACCAGCTTTGGGACAGGGGACACCGGGGAGCTGTTTTTT. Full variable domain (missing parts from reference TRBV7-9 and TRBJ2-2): DTGVSQNPRHKITKRGQNVTFRCDPISEHNRLYWYRQTLGQGPEFLTYFQNEAQLEKSRLLSDRFSAERPKGSFSTLEIQRTEQGDSAMYLCATSFGTGDTGELFFGEGSRLTVL.

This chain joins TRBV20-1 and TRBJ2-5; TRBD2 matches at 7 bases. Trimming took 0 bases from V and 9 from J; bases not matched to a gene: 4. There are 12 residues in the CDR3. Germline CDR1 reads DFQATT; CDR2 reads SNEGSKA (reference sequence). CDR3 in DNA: TGCAGTGCTAGAGACTGGGGAGGGTCCCAGTACTTC. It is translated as CSARDWGGSQYF.

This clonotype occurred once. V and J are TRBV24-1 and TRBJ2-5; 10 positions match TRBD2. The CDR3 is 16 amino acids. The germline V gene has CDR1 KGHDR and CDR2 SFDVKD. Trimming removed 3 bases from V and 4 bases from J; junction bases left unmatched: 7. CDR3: CATSDTGLAVGETQYF. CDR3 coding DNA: TGTGCCACCAGTGATACCGGACTAGCGGTAGGAGAGACCCAGTACTTC.

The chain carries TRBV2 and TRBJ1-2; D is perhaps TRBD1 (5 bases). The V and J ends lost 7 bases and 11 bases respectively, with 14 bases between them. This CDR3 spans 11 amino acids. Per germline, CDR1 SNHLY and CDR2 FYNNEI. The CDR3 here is CASKASGGYTF. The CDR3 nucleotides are TGTGCCAGCAAGGCTAGCGGGGGGTACACCTTC.

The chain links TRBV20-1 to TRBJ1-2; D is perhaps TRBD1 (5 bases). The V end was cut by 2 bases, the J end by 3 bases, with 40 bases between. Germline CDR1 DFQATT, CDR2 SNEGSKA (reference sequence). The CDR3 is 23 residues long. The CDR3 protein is CSARIAQAANTGTLSLSDYGYTF. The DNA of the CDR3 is TGCAGTGCTAGAATCGCGCAAGCAGCGAACACCGGGACCCTATCCTTGTCGGACTATGGCTACACCTTC.

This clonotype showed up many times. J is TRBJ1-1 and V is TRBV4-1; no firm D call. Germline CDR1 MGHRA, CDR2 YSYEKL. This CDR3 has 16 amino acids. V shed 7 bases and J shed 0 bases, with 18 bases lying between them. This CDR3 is CASTLRSTDMNTEAFF. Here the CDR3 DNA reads TGCGCCAGCACCCTCCGATCGACGGATATGAACACTGAAGCTTTCTTT.

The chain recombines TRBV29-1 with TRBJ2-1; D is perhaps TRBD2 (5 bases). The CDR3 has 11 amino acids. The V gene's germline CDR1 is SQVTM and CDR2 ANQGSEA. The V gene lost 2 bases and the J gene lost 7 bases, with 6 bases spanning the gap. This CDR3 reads CSVEPGNEQFF. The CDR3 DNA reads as TGCAGCGTTGAACCGGGAAATGAGCAGTTCTTC.

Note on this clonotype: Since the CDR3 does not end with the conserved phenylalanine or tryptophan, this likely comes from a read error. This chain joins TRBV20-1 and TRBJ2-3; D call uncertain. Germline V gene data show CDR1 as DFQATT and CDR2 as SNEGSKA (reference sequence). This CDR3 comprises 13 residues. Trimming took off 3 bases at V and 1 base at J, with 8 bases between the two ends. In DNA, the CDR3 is TGCAGTGCTAGGGCATCGGGCACAGATACGCAGTATCTT. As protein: CSARASGTDTQYL.

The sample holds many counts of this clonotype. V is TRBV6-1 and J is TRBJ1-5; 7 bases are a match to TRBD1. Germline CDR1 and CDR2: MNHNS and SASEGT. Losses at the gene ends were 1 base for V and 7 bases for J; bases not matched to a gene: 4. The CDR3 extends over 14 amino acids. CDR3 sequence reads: CASSEETGWQPQHF. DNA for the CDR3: TGTGCCAGCAGTGAAGAGACAGGGTGGCAGCCCCAGCATTTT.

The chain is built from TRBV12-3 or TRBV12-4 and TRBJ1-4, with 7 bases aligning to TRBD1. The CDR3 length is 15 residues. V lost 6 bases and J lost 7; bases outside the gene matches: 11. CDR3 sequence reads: CASRRNPGQSEKLFF. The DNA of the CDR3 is TGTGCCAGCAGACGGAATCCGGGACAGAGTGAAAAACTGTTTTTT.

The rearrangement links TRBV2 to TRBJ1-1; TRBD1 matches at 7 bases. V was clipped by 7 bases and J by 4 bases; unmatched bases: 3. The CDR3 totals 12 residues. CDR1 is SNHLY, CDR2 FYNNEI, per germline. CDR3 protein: CASNQGGTEAFF. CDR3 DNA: TGTGCCAGCAATCAGGGGGGCACTGAAGCTTTCTTT.

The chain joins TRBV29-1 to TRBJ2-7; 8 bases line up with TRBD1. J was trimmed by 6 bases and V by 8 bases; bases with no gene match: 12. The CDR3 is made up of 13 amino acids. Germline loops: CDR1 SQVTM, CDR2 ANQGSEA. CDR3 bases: TGCAGCAGCCCAGGACAGGGAGAAGGCGAGCAGTACTTC. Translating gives CSSPGQGEGEQYF.

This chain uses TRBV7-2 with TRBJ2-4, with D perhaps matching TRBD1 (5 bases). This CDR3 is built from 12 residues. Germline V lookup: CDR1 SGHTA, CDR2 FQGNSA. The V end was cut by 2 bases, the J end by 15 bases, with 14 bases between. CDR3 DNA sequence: TGTGCCAGCAGCTTATTAGGGGATAGTCGGTACTTC. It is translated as CASSLLGDSRYF.

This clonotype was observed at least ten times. This CDR3 reads CSVEGQGPKTEAFF. The CDR3 nucleotides are TGCAGCGTTGAAGGACAGGGGCCTAAAACTGAAGCTTTCTTT. The V call is TRBV29-1, the J call TRBJ1-1; 8 positions agree with TRBD1. From germline, CDR1 is SQVTM and CDR2 ANQGSEA. V shed 1 base and J 5 bases; nucleotides not matched to a gene: 6. CDR3 length: 14 residues.

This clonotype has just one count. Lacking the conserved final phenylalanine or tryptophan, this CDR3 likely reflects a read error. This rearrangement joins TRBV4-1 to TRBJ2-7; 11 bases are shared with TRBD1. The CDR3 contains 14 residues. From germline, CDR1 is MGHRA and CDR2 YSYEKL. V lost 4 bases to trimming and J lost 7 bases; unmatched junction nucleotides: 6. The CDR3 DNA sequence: TGCGCCAGCAGCCGGGCGGGACAGGGGGGAGAGCAGTACCTC. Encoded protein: CASSRAGQGGEQYL.

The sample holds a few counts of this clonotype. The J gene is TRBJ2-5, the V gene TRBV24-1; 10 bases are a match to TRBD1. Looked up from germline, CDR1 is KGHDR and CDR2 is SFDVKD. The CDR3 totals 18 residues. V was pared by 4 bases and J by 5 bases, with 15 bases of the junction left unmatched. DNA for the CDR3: TGTGCCACCAGTGAACGACCGGGACAGGGGCCCAACCGGGAGACCCAGTACTTC. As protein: CATSERPGQGPNRETQYF.

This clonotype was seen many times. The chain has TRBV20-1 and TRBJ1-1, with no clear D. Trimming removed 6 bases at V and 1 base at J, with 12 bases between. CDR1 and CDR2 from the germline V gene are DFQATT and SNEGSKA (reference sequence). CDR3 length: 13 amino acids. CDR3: CSARPAGNTEAFF. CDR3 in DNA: TGCAGTGCGAGACCGGCAGGGAACACTGAAGCTTTCTTT.

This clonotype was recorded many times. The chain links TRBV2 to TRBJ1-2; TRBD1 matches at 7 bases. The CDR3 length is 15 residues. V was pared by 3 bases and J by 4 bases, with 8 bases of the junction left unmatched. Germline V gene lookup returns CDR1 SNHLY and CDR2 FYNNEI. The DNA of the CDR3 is TGTGCCAGCAGTGATTTCCAGGGGGGACCCTATGGCTACACCTTC. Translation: CASSDFQGGPYGYTF. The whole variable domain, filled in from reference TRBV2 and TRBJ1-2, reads EPEVTQTPSHQVTQMGQEVILRCVPISNHLYFYWYRQILGQKVEFLVSFYNNEISEKSEIFDDQFSVERPDGSNFTLKIRSTKLEDSAMYFCASSDFQGGPYGYTFGSGTRLTVV.

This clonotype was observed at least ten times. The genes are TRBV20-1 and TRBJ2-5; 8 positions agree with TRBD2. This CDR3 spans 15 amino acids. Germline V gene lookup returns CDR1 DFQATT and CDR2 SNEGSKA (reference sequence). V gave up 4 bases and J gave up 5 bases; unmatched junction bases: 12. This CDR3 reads CSATLGGGGGETQYF. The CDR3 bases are TGCAGTGCTACCCTTGGCGGGGGCGGGGGGGAGACCCAGTACTTC.